This passage covers 24 T cell receptor beta chains from one sample sequenced in a study of cytomegalovirus exposure and HLA in healthy donors. The PCR had 60 Vbeta and 13 Jbeta primers. The assay was immunoSEQ multiplex PCR, and TCRdb's table has in-frame clones only and misses some. The top ten clones hold roughly 1.5% of a sample with 230,000 or so clones, about 90% of them seen once. Sequencing was done on a sample of PBMCs. All receptors derive from a girl aged 2-10 years in good health and CMV-seronegative.

The gene calls are TRBV11-2 and TRBJ2-4, with no clear D. The CDR3 is made up of 16 amino acids. Germline-derived CDR1 and CDR2 are SGHAT and FQNNGV. Trimming removed 5 bases at V and 0 bases at J, with 14 bases between. CDR3: CASSPTYDVAKNIQYF. The CDR3 region has the DNA TGTGCCAGCAGCCCTACCTACGATGTAGCCAAAAACATTCAGTACTTC.

This chain links TRBV29-1 with TRBJ2-1; 16 positions agree with TRBD2. The germline V gene has CDR1 SQVTM and CDR2 ANQGSEA. CDR3 size: 16 residues. J was trimmed by 2 bases and V by 3 bases; bases with no gene match: 1. CDR3 sequence: CSVEGLAGGTYNEQFF. CDR3 coding DNA: TGCAGCGTTGAGGGACTAGCGGGAGGGACCTACAATGAGCAGTTCTTC.

The chain employs TRBV10-1 and TRBJ2-2, with 9 bases lining up with TRBD1. The CDR3 loop spans 15 amino acids. V was pared by 5 bases and J by 1 base, with 2 bases of the junction left unmatched. CDR1 and CDR2 (germline): WNHNN, SYGVQD (reference sequence). The DNA of the CDR3 is TGCGCCAGCAGTTCGGACAGGGGGAACACCGGGGAGCTGTTTTTT. Amino acid sequence: CASSSDRGNTGELFF.

This rearrangement joins TRBV19 to TRBJ1-6; D is unresolved. The CDR3 has 13 amino acids. Germline assignment: CDR1 LNHDA and CDR2 SQIVND (reference sequence). Trimming removed 10 bases at V and 5 bases at J, with 12 bases between. The CDR3: CATRQTDNSPLHF. The CDR3 region has the DNA TGTGCCACAAGACAAACTGATAATTCACCCCTCCACTTT. Filled out from reference TRBV19 and TRBJ1-6, the complete variable domain reads DGGITQSPKYLFRKEGQNVTLSCEQNLNHDAMYWYRQDPGQGLRLIYYSQIVNDFQKGDIAEGYSVSREKKESFPLTVTSAQKNPTAFYLCATRQTDNSPLHFGNGTRLTVT.

V gene TRBV30 combines with J gene TRBJ2-5, with TRBD1 matching over 8 bases. The V segment lost 2 bases and the J segment 4 bases; nucleotides outside the gene matches: 9. The CDR3 is 15 residues long. In germline, CDR1 is GTSNPN, CDR2 SVGIG (reference sequence). The DNA for the CDR3 is TGTGCCTGGAGTCTAAGCCCAGGGGGCCGAGAGACCCAGTACTTC. It codes for CAWSLSPGGRETQYF.

This rearrangement joins TRBV5-5 to TRBJ2-7; the D gene is possibly TRBD2 (6 bases). Germline V gives CDR1 SGHKS, CDR2 YYEKEE (reference sequence). V shed 4 bases and J shed 7 bases, with 15 bases lying between them. The CDR3 sequence is 13 residues long. The CDR3 nucleotides read TGTGCCAGCAGCGTGGCGGACTATCGGGAGCAGTACTTC. Translated, it gives CASSVADYREQYF. The complete variable domain, with remaining parts taken from reference TRBV5-5 and TRBJ2-7, reads DAGVTQSPTHLIKTRGQQVTLRCSPISGHKSVSWYQQVLGQGPQFIFQYYEKEERGRGNFPDRFSARQFPNYSSELNVNALLLGDSALYLCASSVADYREQYFGPGTRLTVT.

The chain combines TRBV7-8 with TRBJ2-2; 9 bases line up with TRBD1. Looked up from germline, CDR1 is SGHVS and CDR2 is FQNEAQ. CDR3 size: 17 residues. V shed 4 bases, J shed 7 bases, and the junction held 13 bases outside the gene matches. The CDR3 reads CASSSPPGQGLIGELFF. DNA of the CDR3: TGTGCCAGCAGCTCACCCCCGGGACAGGGTTTGATCGGGGAGCTGTTTTTT.

The chain employs TRBV5-1 and TRBJ1-6; 8 positions match TRBD1. There are 17 residues in the CDR3. The V gene's germline CDR1 is SGHRS and CDR2 YFSETQ. The V gene end was trimmed by 2 bases and the J gene end by 4 bases; junction bases not matched to a gene: 8. The chain's CDR3 is CASSLKLTGEYNSPLHF. The DNA for the CDR3 is TGCGCCAGCAGCTTAAAACTGACAGGGGAGTATAATTCACCCCTCCACTTT.

Written as DNA, the CDR3 is TGTGCCAGCAGCTTAGGCACCCTCGCCTACGAGCAGTACTTC. Residues: CASSLGTLAYEQYF. The chain has TRBV7-6 and TRBJ2-5, with unresolved D. The last part of the DNA fits TRBJ2-7 better; the J call may be wrong. Germline V gene data show CDR1 as SGHVS and CDR2 as FNYEAQ. This CDR3 has 14 amino acids.

CDR3 protein: CASSDLGDYGYTF. The DNA of the CDR3 is TGTGCCAGCAGCGACCTAGGTGATTATGGCTACACCTTC. This chain connects TRBV9 to TRBJ1-2; D is unresolved. The CDR3 extends over 13 amino acids. The germline CDR1 and CDR2 sequences are SGDLS and YYNGEE. V lost 3 bases and J lost 5, with 11 bases in between.

This clone was picked up a small number of times. This chain connects TRBV29-1 to TRBJ2-5; D is perhaps TRBD1 (6 bases). This CDR3 spans 12 amino acids. From germline, CDR1 is SQVTM and CDR2 ANQGSEA. Between the trimmed V and J ends, which lost 2 bases and 5 bases, there was a span of 9 bases. The CDR3 region is CSVEMQGETQYF. CDR3 nucleotide sequence: TGCAGCGTTGAAATGCAGGGGGAGACCCAGTACTTC.

V usage is TRBV2 and J usage is TRBJ2-1, with TRBD2 matching over 11 bases. CDR3 length: 15 amino acids. Per the germline V gene, CDR1 is SNHLY and CDR2 is FYNNEI. The ends lost 5 bases at V and 7 bases at J; junction bases unmatched: 7. CDR3 sequence reads: CASSKLAGEGNEQFF. DNA of the CDR3: TGTGCCAGCAGTAAACTAGCGGGAGAGGGTAATGAGCAGTTCTTC.

The CDR3: CASSENGGNTDTQYF. The CDR3 DNA reads as TGTGCCAGCAGCGAGAATGGCGGTAACACAGATACGCAGTATTTT. The rearrangement links TRBV7-8 to TRBJ2-3; D call uncertain. V was cut by 5 bases and J by 2 bases, with 14 bases left in between. Germline assignment: CDR1 SGHVS and CDR2 FQNEAQ. The CDR3 covers 15 residues.

V usage is TRBV6-1 and J usage is TRBJ2-3; 9 bases fit TRBD2. CDR1 is MNHNS, CDR2 SASEGT, per germline. J lost 5 bases, V lost 4 bases, and 1 base had no gene match. The length of the CDR3 is 13 residues. The CDR3 nucleotides are TGTGCCAGCAGTGTAGCGGGAGTAGATACGCAGTATTTT. It is translated as CASSVAGVDTQYF.

This chain joins TRBV13 and TRBJ2-7; 7 bases fit TRBD1. The CDR3 has 16 residues. Germline-derived CDR1 and CDR2 are PRHDT and FYEKMQ (reference sequence). V was clipped by 7 bases and J by 2 bases; unmatched bases: 14. CDR3 loop: CASTSRGGTVAYEQYF. The CDR3, as DNA: TGTGCCAGCACCTCTCGGGGTGGGACAGTTGCCTACGAGCAGTACTTC.

The chain has TRBV19 and TRBJ2-5; 9 bases agree with TRBD1. There are 13 residues in the CDR3. Germline V lookup: CDR1 LNHDA, CDR2 SQIVND (reference sequence). Unmatched junction bases numbered 3, after V lost 6 bases and J lost 4 bases. The CDR3 sequence is CASRIQGAETQYF. DNA of the CDR3: TGTGCCAGTAGAATACAGGGGGCAGAGACCCAGTACTTC.

The V and J genes are TRBV5-4 and TRBJ2-7; 9 bases fit TRBD1. CDR1 is SGHNT, CDR2 YYREEE, per germline (reference sequence). V lost 2 bases and J lost 6; bases outside the gene matches: 6. CDR3 size: 14 residues. The CDR3 nucleotides read TGTGCCAGCAGCTTACAGGGGGCGAGTGTCGAGCAGTACTTC. This sequence encodes CASSLQGASVEQYF.

This clone was observed once. The chain couples TRBV10-3 to TRBJ1-2, with D uncertain. Germline lookup yields CDR1 ENHRY and CDR2 SYGVKD. This CDR3 has 11 amino acids. Trimming took off 8 bases at V and 8 bases at J, with 12 bases between the two ends. The CDR3 loop is CAIQSGGGYTF. In DNA, the CDR3 is TGTGCCATCCAGAGCGGCGGGGGCTACACCTTC.

V and J are TRBV5-1 and TRBJ1-1, with a tentative D call TRBD1 (5 bases). Deletions cut 0 bases from V and 5 bases from J, with 11 bases between. The CDR3 covers 14 residues. Per germline, CDR1 SGHRS and CDR2 YFSETQ. DNA of the CDR3: TGCGCCAGCAGCTTGGCCAATAGGGGAACTGAAGCTTTCTTT. It translates to CASSLANRGTEAFF.

The chain combines TRBV10-3 with TRBJ1-2, with a possible D match to TRBD1 (5 bases). CDR1 and CDR2 (germline): ENHRY, SYGVKD. V dropped 3 bases and J dropped 7 bases, with 9 bases sitting between them. This CDR3 comprises 12 residues. The CDR3 protein is CAISDRAGGYTF. The CDR3 coding sequence is TGTGCCATCAGTGACAGGGCAGGTGGCTACACCTTC.

This rearrangement joins TRBV27 to TRBJ1-2, with a tentative D call TRBD1 (5 bases). The CDR3 runs 16 residues. The V end was cut by 5 bases, the J end by 6 bases, with 22 bases between. Germline CDR1 reads MNHEY; CDR2 reads SMNVEV (reference sequence). The DNA for the CDR3 is TGTGCCAGCAGTGCTGTCGGGGGTGGTATAAGAGATGGCTACACCTTC. This sequence encodes CASSAVGGGIRDGYTF.

The CDR3 is CASSLRVGVNYEQYF. CDR3 DNA: TGTGCCAGCAGCTTGCGGGTTGGCGTAAACTACGAGCAGTACTTC. The chain employs TRBV5-8 and TRBJ2-7; D remains unclear. Germline loops: CDR1 SGHTS, CDR2 YDEGEE. The V and J ends lost 1 base and 3 bases respectively, with 14 bases between them. This CDR3 comprises 15 residues.

This chain connects TRBV27 to TRBJ1-5; unclear D gene. CDR1 is MNHEY and CDR2 is SMNVEV in the germline V gene (reference sequence). The CDR3 totals 17 residues. The ends were cut back, 4 bases at V and 0 bases at J, with 16 bases in the middle. The CDR3 bases are TGTGCCAGCAGTTCGTTTTCGGGAACTTATAGCAATCAGCCCCAGCATTTT. Residues: CASSSFSGTYSNQPQHF.

The chain combines TRBV30 with TRBJ1-2; D is perhaps TRBD1 (6 bases). The CDR3 is 18 residues long. Germline values: CDR1 GTSNPN, CDR2 SVGIG (reference sequence). The V and J ends lost 0 bases and 3 bases respectively, with 23 bases between them. CDR3 sequence: CAWSVRWGRGFRDYGYTF. The CDR3 coding sequence is TGTGCCTGGAGTGTACGGTGGGGCAGGGGTTTCAGGGACTATGGCTACACCTTC.